The clone carrying this TCR beta chain turned up a few times. Its specificity is not known. A junction end diverges from the germline sequence, so it may reflect a read error. The germline V gene encodes CDR1 SGHTS and CDR2 YDEGEE. This CDR3 comprises 16 residues. Researchers generated TCR beta cDNA from approximately 500 ng of total RNA, relying on a constant-region primer. Three nested multiplex PCR rounds, a slightly modified ARM-PCR, produced the libraries for TCR beta. Forward primers for TRBV1-TRBV30 and a C-beta reverse primer served the first two PCR rounds, at roughly 10 cycles each. TCRdb itself ran the multiplex PCR reads through MiXCR, one entry per CDR3 protein. The table has 20,000 to 25,000 distinct CDR3 sequences, over 60% seen once. Between roughly 20 and 32 mg of unsorted bulk tissue served as the source from which RNA and DNA were co-extracted. The data stem from a study of tumor-infiltrating lymphocytes in primary liver carcinoma. General study results and limits: About 7-24% of top clones, no more, were shared by all five regions.

Material for sequencing was liver tumor tissue from sampling region 1. Described subset: tumor region T1, superior pole. The clonotype was recovered from a woman aged 25-40 years with primary liver carcinoma and hepatitis B virus infection. The gene calls are TRBV5-8 and TRBJ2-6; no firm D call. In DNA, the CDR3 is TGTGCCAGCTCCGTGACGGGCTTCTCTGAGGCCAACGTCCTGACTTTC. Amino acids: CASSVTGFSEANVLTF.